The source of this T cell receptor beta chain is a study of cytomegalovirus exposure and HLA in healthy donors. General study points: The dataset shows that most TCR sequences were rare, while some public TCRs occurred in many donors.

Profiled with immunoSEQ multiplex PCR; TCRdb holds only in-frame clones, not every one. This sample yields 260,000 or so clones, of which approximately 87% are seen a single time; 2% to 3% belongs to the top ten. CDR3 size: 12 residues. V lost 10 bases to trimming and J lost 3 bases, with 9 bases between them. Germline V gene sequence: CDR1 MNHEY, CDR2 SMNVEV (reference sequence). On this clone itself: Its specificity is unknown.

The clonotype was recovered from a man younger than 35 in good health and CMV-seronegative. What was sequenced was PBMCs. The genes are TRBV27 and TRBJ2-2, with D possibly TRBD1 on 5 matching bases. In nucleotides, the CDR3 is TGTGCCACCGGACAAGACACCGGGGAGCTGTTTTTT. Translating gives CATGQDTGELFF.